The source of this T cell receptor beta chain is a study of human T cells and chemical hapten exposure. Study-wide context: Small pooled library volume differences chiefly drove per-sample TCR yield variation.

Single cDNA molecules in the library carried unique molecular identifiers attached during preparation. TCRdb used MiXCR to reprocess the RACE reads, holding one entry per CDR3 protein. The sample lists a few hundred thousand distinct CDR3 sequences; more than 5% were seen once. Study-level findings and limits: TCRs exceeding a frequency of 1 in 1000 stayed unchanged under DPC sensitization.

Time point: patch test 2, 6 weeks after DPC sensitization. The sample's treatment: therapeutic diphenylcyclopropenone sensitization with weekly scalp DPC. In its sample, this clonotype was seen a few times. As yet, its antigen is unknown. Trimming left V 5 bases short and J 3 bases short, with 17 bases between. The CDR3 is made up of 16 amino acids. Germline V lookup: CDR1 LNHDA, CDR2 SQIVND (reference sequence). J is TRBJ2-4 and V is TRBV19, with D unclear. The starting material was whole blood, obtained in connection with sensitization to the hapten diphenylcyclopropenone (DPC). The receptor comes from a woman aged 18-35 years with alopecia areata. Some clones in this sample may be carry-over from other donors' samples. The CDR3 coding sequence is TGTGCCAGTAGTGGTTGGACCGTCGACGGCAAAAACATTCAGTACTTC. Its protein product is CASSGWTVDGKNIQYF.